Below are 29 T cell receptor beta chains sequenced from a single sample in a study of T cells in Graves' hyperthyroidism and ophthalmopathy. Researchers took RNA transcripts and amplified the TCR beta CDR3 regions from them. The primer set for the first-round RT-PCR of the TCR CDR3 was HTBI. TCRdb called the multiplex PCR reads again in MiXCR, with one record for every CDR3 protein. The table records approximately 690,000 distinct CDR3 sequences, around 20% of them present only once. What was sequenced was blood. The receptors stem from a man younger than 45 with Graves' ophthalmopathy.

In its sample, this clonotype was seen a few times. V and J are TRBV5-1 and TRBJ2-5; D is possibly TRBD1 (5 bases). V was shortened by 0 bases and J by 4 bases, with 10 bases between the two germline ends. CDR1 SGHRS and CDR2 YFSETQ come from the germline V gene. This CDR3 has 14 amino acids. CDR3 bases: TGCGCCAGCAGCTTGGAGGGAAGGGGAGAGACCCAGTACTTC. It translates to CASSLEGRGETQYF.

Only a few counts were recorded for this clonotype. The chain carries TRBV27 and TRBJ2-7; D possibly corresponds to TRBD1 (5 bases). V was pared by 4 bases and J by 5 bases, with 12 bases between. Germline values: CDR1 MNHEY, CDR2 SMNVEV (reference sequence). CDR3 length: 13 amino acids. The CDR3 nucleotides read TGTGCCAGCAGTTATCTTCAGGGAAACGAGCAGTACTTC. Its translation is CASSYLQGNEQYF.

There are a few counts of this clonotype. The CDR3 coding sequence is TGCAGTGCTGAGGGGAGGGGTAAAGGTTCTGGAAACACCATATATTTT. Its protein product is CSAEGRGKGSGNTIYF. The V and J genes are TRBV20-1 and TRBJ1-3; the D gene is possibly TRBD1 (5 bases). CDR1 and CDR2 from the germline V gene are DFQATT and SNEGSKA (reference sequence). Trimming pared 5 bases from V and 1 base from J, leaving 18 bases between. The CDR3 runs 16 residues.

This clonotype turned up a few times. V usage is TRBV28 and J usage is TRBJ2-1, with TRBD2 as a possible D gene (6 bases). Trimming shortened V by 5 bases and J by 5 bases, and 10 bases separated the two germline ends. Germline V gene lookup returns CDR1 MDHEN and CDR2 SYDVKM. CDR3 size: 13 residues. The CDR3 sequence: CASSDSGNNEQFF. The CDR3 bases are TGTGCCAGCAGTGATAGCGGAAACAATGAGCAGTTCTTC.

The J gene is TRBJ2-2, the V gene TRBV28, with D hard to call. V lost 5 bases, J lost 3 bases, and 4 bases lay in between. CDR1 is MDHEN and CDR2 is SYDVKM in the germline V gene. This CDR3 is built from 12 residues. CDR3 nucleotides: TGTGCCAGCAGTACTTACACCGGGGAGCTGTTTTTT. Its translation: CASSTYTGELFF. Full variable domain (rest looked up from reference TRBV28 and TRBJ2-2): DVKVTQSSRYLVKRTGEKVFLECVQDMDHENMFWYRQDPGLGLRLIYFSYDVKMKEKGDIPEGYSVSREKKERFSLILESASTNQTSMYLCASSTYTGELFFGEGSRLTVL.

The J gene is TRBJ2-7, the V gene TRBV4-3, with no clear D. The CDR3 has 13 amino acids. The V gene's germline CDR1 is LGHNA and CDR2 YSLEER. The V end lost 2 bases, the J end lost 0 bases, and 5 bases lay between the germline ends. The CDR3 DNA follows: TGCGCCAGCAGCCAAAAACCCTCCTACGAGCAGTACTTC. Translating it yields CASSQKPSYEQYF.

This clonotype was counted at least ten times. The chain recombines TRBV12-3 or TRBV12-4 with TRBJ2-7; possible D gene TRBD1, 6 bases. This CDR3 comprises 12 residues. The V and J ends lost 8 bases and 5 bases respectively, with 13 bases between them. CDR3 amino acids: CASGLGGDEQYF. As DNA, the CDR3 is TGTGCCAGCGGACTTGGGGGCGACGAGCAGTACTTC.

This clonotype was observed a few times. This chain links TRBV5-5 with TRBJ2-1; 9 bases are a match to TRBD2. CDR1 and CDR2 (germline): SGHKS, YYEKEE (reference sequence). CDR3 length: 13 residues. V shed 4 bases, J shed 12 bases, and the junction held 8 bases outside the gene matches. The chain's CDR3 is CASSLSGSPRQFF. Here the CDR3 DNA reads TGTGCCAGCAGCCTTAGCGGGAGCCCTCGGCAGTTCTTC.

This clonotype has a handful of counts. The chain uses TRBV4-3 and TRBJ2-3, with 10 nucleotides matching TRBD2. The V gene's germline CDR1 is LGHNA and CDR2 YSLEER. This CDR3 region has 19 residues. The J segment lost 1 base and the V segment lost 0 bases, leaving 10 bases of the junction unmatched. The CDR3 coding sequence is TGCGCCAGCAGCCAAGATCGGCAGCGGGAGGGCCCCGGCACAGATACGCAGTATTTT. Amino acids: CASSQDRQREGPGTDTQYF.

This clonotype was detected a few times. The chain combines TRBV5-5 with TRBJ2-7, with a tentative D call TRBD2 (8 bases). Germline CDR1 is SGHKS and CDR2 is YYEKEE (reference sequence). The CDR3 totals 17 residues. V lost 4 bases to trimming and J lost 1 base, with 21 bases between them. This CDR3 is CASSPGGRQGASYEQYF. CDR3 nucleotides: TGTGCCAGCAGCCCGGGGGGGAGACAGGGCGCTTCCTACGAGCAGTACTTC.

This clonotype was detected a few times. The chain couples TRBV20-1 to TRBJ2-4; D perhaps matches TRBD1 (6 bases). The CDR3 is 15 residues long. The germline V gene has CDR1 DFQATT and CDR2 SNEGSKA (reference sequence). V lost 0 bases and J 0 bases, leaving 9 bases between the germline ends. CDR3 protein: CSARDGGLAKNIQYF. DNA for the CDR3: TGCAGTGCTAGAGATGGGGGCTTAGCCAAAAACATTCAGTACTTC.

This clonotype was detected ten times or more. The chain links TRBV3-1 to TRBJ2-5; D remains unclear. This CDR3 contains 11 residues. V was trimmed by 1 base and J by 7 bases, leaving 4 bases between them. Germline CDR1 reads LGHDT; CDR2 reads YNNKEL (reference sequence). The CDR3, as DNA: TGTGCCAGCAGCCAAGGCGTGACCCAGTACTTC. Residues: CASSQGVTQYF.

V and J are TRBV20-1 and TRBJ2-2, with 7 bases aligning to TRBD1. The germline CDR1 and CDR2 sequences are DFQATT and SNEGSKA (reference sequence). V lost 3 bases and J lost 0; bases outside the gene matches: 4. This CDR3 has 15 residues. DNA of the CDR3: TGCAGTGCTAGGAGGGGGACAGCGAACACCGGGGAGCTGTTTTTT. The encoded protein is CSARRGTANTGELFF.

This clonotype was counted between two and nine times. The gene calls are TRBV27 and TRBJ1-2; 11 nucleotides line up with TRBD1. V was clipped by 6 bases and J by 9 bases; unmatched bases: 12. Germline V gives CDR1 MNHEY, CDR2 SMNVEV (reference sequence). The CDR3 has 15 amino acids. The CDR3 sequence: CASRPRDRGIISYTF. As DNA, the CDR3 is TGTGCCAGCAGACCTAGGGACAGGGGGATTATTAGCTACACCTTC.

In its sample, this clonotype was seen a few times. The V and J genes are TRBV6-1 and TRBJ2-7; D not resolved. CDR1 is MNHNS, CDR2 SASEGT, per germline. The CDR3 sequence is 14 residues long. Trimming took off 7 bases at V and 0 bases at J, with 13 bases between the two ends. The CDR3 protein is CASTVDRRSYEQYF. CDR3 bases: TGTGCCAGCACCGTCGACCGCCGCTCCTACGAGCAGTACTTC.

This clonotype showed up many times. The CDR3 coding sequence is TGTGCCTGGATGCCAGCGGGGGGAAATGAGCAGTTCTTC. It codes for CAWMPAGGNEQFF. The V gene is TRBV30, the J gene TRBJ2-1, with 9 positions matching TRBD2. The CDR3 totals 13 residues. Germline assignment: CDR1 GTSNPN and CDR2 SVGIG (reference sequence). V gave up 4 bases and J gave up 7 bases; unmatched junction bases: 5.

In its sample, this clonotype was seen a few times. The rearrangement links TRBV7-2 to TRBJ2-3, with no clear D. V was shortened by 1 base and J by 2 bases, with 7 bases between the two germline ends. The CDR3 is made up of 14 amino acids. Germline assignment: CDR1 SGHTA and CDR2 FQGNSA. CDR3 nucleotides: TGTGCCAGCAGCTTAGTGCGGATCACAGATACGCAGTATTTT. Encoded protein: CASSLVRITDTQYF.

V gene TRBV19 combines with J gene TRBJ1-5, with 8 bases aligning to TRBD1. Germline CDR1 is LNHDA and CDR2 is SQIVND (reference sequence). J lost 0 bases, V lost 3 bases, and 10 bases had no gene match. CDR3 length: 18 residues. CDR3 region: CASSIIQGVGYSNQPQHF. The CDR3 DNA sequence: TGTGCCAGTAGTATTATACAGGGGGTAGGCTATAGCAATCAGCCCCAGCATTTT.

The V gene is TRBV27, the J gene TRBJ2-4; perhaps TRBD1 as D (6 bases). This CDR3 comprises 14 residues. V lost 6 bases and J 1 base, leaving 10 bases between the germline ends. Germline CDR1 is MNHEY and CDR2 is SMNVEV (reference sequence). The CDR3 nucleotides are TGTGCCAGCAGCTCGGACAGTGCCAAAAACATTCAGTACTTC. Translated, it gives CASSSDSAKNIQYF.

V usage is TRBV5-1 and J usage is TRBJ2-3; possibly TRBD1 for D (5 bases). Germline V gene lookup returns CDR1 SGHRS and CDR2 YFSETQ. The CDR3 runs 15 residues. V was clipped by 0 bases and J by 5 bases, with 13 bases between them. The CDR3 DNA reads as TGCGCCAGCAGCTTGGATACAGGAGCTATAGATACGCAGTATTTT. Translated, it gives CASSLDTGAIDTQYF.

This clonotype was detected ten times or more. The chain uses TRBV6-1 and TRBJ1-1; D unclear. Germline V gives CDR1 MNHNS, CDR2 SASEGT. Between the trimmed V and J ends, which lost 4 bases and 7 bases, there was a span of 4 bases. The CDR3 contains 10 residues. CDR3 protein: CASSAREAFF. The CDR3, as DNA: TGTGCCAGCAGTGCCCGTGAAGCTTTCTTT.

As concerns this clonotype: At one boundary the junction diverges from the germline segment, which might be a read error. The chain is built from TRBV12-3 or TRBV12-4 and TRBJ2-4, with 10 bases aligning to TRBD2. The CDR3 spans 15 residues. The CDR3 is CASSLAGEAKNIQYF. CDR3 nucleotides: TGTGCCAGCAGTCTAGCGGGAGAGGCCAAAAACATTCAGTACTTC.

Concerning this clonotype itself: A junction end diverges from the germline sequence, so it may reflect a read error. The V call is TRBV11-2, the J call TRBJ1-2, with 8 nucleotides matching TRBD1. CDR1 SGHAT and CDR2 FQNNGV come from the germline V gene. The CDR3 totals 14 residues. The CDR3 loop is CAGSKTGANYGYTF. In nucleotides, the CDR3 is TGTGCCGGCAGCAAGACAGGGGCTAACTATGGCTACACCTTC.

This clonotype has just a few counts. This chain joins TRBV7-8 and TRBJ2-2; 10 nucleotides match TRBD2. CDR1 is SGHVS, CDR2 FQNEAQ, per germline. V shed 5 bases, J shed 1 base, and the junction held 10 bases outside the gene matches. This CDR3 contains 18 residues. The CDR3 DNA is TGTGCCAGCAGCCCCCGACTAGCGGGTTACTTGAACACCGGGGAGCTGTTTTTT. This encodes CASSPRLAGYLNTGELFF.

This clonotype was detected many times. The DNA for the CDR3 is TGTGCCAGCAGTTTACCGTTTGGGACGGAGGGTAATCCAGATACGCAGTATTTT. This translates into CASSLPFGTEGNPDTQYF. The chain joins TRBV28 to TRBJ2-3; maybe TRBD2 (6 bases). CDR3 length: 18 amino acids. V lost 2 bases, J lost 4 bases, and 22 bases lay in between. Per germline, CDR1 MDHEN and CDR2 SYDVKM.

This clonotype was detected a few times. The rearrangement uses TRBV10-3 and TRBJ2-7; perhaps TRBD2 as D (6 bases). V shed 2 bases and J shed 0 bases, with 11 bases lying between them. The germline gives CDR1 ENHRY, CDR2 SYGVKD. CDR3 length equals 15 residues. CDR3 in amino acids: CAISEPGGVSYEQYF. In nucleotides, the CDR3 is TGTGCCATCAGTGAGCCGGGCGGGGTCTCCTACGAGCAGTACTTC.

CDR3 sequence (DNA): TGTGCCAGCACGACCGGGTCTGGGGCCAACGTCCTGACTTTC. This encodes CASTTGSGANVLTF. This chain connects TRBV27 to TRBJ2-6; D not certain. CDR1 is MNHEY, CDR2 SMNVEV, per germline (reference sequence). Trimming stripped 7 bases from V and 1 base from J, with 8 bases between. The CDR3 is 14 residues long.

The chain employs TRBV28 and TRBJ2-4, with D hard to call. Between the trimmed V and J ends, which lost 3 bases and 1 base, there was a span of 10 bases. The CDR3 consists of 15 residues. CDR1 and CDR2 (germline): MDHEN, SYDVKM. The CDR3 DNA reads TGTGCCAGCAGTTTGTCCGGGTTGGCCAAAAACATTCAGTACTTC. Amino acids: CASSLSGLAKNIQYF.

The chain is built from TRBV5-6 and TRBJ1-1; D is ambiguous. The CDR3 length is 16 residues. Between the trimmed V and J ends, which lost 0 bases and 1 base, there was a span of 13 bases. CDR1 SGHDT and CDR2 YYEEEE come from the germline V gene. In nucleotides, the CDR3 is TGTGCCAGCAGCTTGGACGGCCACCCTTCGAACACTGAAGCTTTCTTT. Amino acids: CASSLDGHPSNTEAFF.